A single sample is the source of the 24 T cell receptor beta chains below, sequenced in a study of T cell responses to AZD1222 COVID-19 vaccine. Clones were sequenced by immunoSEQ multiplex PCR, and TCRdb holds only the in-frame ones, with some missing. The data hold about 83,000 clones, with about 84% observed a single time. This sample comprised peripheral blood, obtained on day 0 of AZD1222 vaccination. The receptors here all came from an adult in good health.

This clone was detected only once. The chain combines TRBV18 with TRBJ2-3, with 11 bases matching TRBD2. Germline CDR1 and CDR2: KGHSH and LQKENI. The CDR3 is made up of 15 amino acids. Trimming at V came to 4 bases and at J to 5 bases, leaving 5 bases not matched to a gene. The CDR3 sequence: CASSLNLAGGDTQYF. CDR3 DNA sequence: TGTGCCAGCTCACTTAATCTAGCGGGGGGAGATACGCAGTATTTT.

The rearrangement uses TRBV9 and TRBJ1-6; D remains unclear. From germline, CDR1 is SGDLS and CDR2 YYNGEE. CDR3 length: 16 residues. Between the trimmed V and J ends, which lost 4 bases and 2 bases, there was a span of 13 bases. CDR3 amino acids: CASSTSPLTYNSPLHF. CDR3 DNA: TGTGCCAGCAGCACCTCTCCACTCACCTATAATTCACCCCTCCACTTT.

The rearrangement links TRBV18 to TRBJ1-1; D might be TRBD1 (5 bases). The germline gives CDR1 KGHSH, CDR2 LQKENI. V dropped 7 bases and J dropped 4 bases, with 10 bases sitting between them. This CDR3 spans 12 amino acids. CDR3 bases: TGTGCCAGCTACGGGGGACTCACTGAAGCTTTCTTT. Translation: CASYGGLTEAFF.

V is TRBV2 and J is TRBJ1-2, with 7 nucleotides matching TRBD1. The J segment lost 8 bases and the V segment lost 6 bases, leaving 9 bases of the junction unmatched. Looked up from germline, CDR1 is SNHLY and CDR2 is FYNNEI. CDR3 length: 13 amino acids. The CDR3 sequence is CASSLTGDLGYTF. The CDR3, as DNA: TGTGCCAGCAGCCTCACAGGGGATCTCGGCTACACCTTC.

This chain uses TRBV7-2 with TRBJ2-7; D is ambiguous. V shed 3 bases and J shed 3 bases, with 9 bases lying between them. The CDR3 loop spans 13 amino acids. Germline CDR1 and CDR2: SGHTA and FQGNSA. The chain's CDR3 is CASSFSARYEQYF. For the CDR3, the DNA is TGTGCCAGCAGCTTTTCGGCCCGCTACGAGCAGTACTTC.

The chain is built from TRBV18 and TRBJ2-5; 11 nucleotides match TRBD2. The CDR3 runs 16 residues. Germline assignment: CDR1 KGHSH and CDR2 LQKENI. Germline trimming cut 1 base from V and 5 bases from J; bases unmatched to any gene: 6. For the CDR3, the DNA is TGTGCCAGCTCACCACGACTAGCGGGAAGTGGGGAGACCCAGTACTTC. As protein: CASSPRLAGSGETQYF.

A single count supports this clone. The chain couples TRBV19 to TRBJ2-1; TRBD1 might be the D (5 bases). V was shortened by 1 base and J by 4 bases, with 17 bases between the two germline ends. Germline CDR1 and CDR2: LNHDA and SQIVND (reference sequence). The CDR3 covers 17 residues. DNA for the CDR3: TGTGCCAGTAGTATAGTTAATTTCAGGGCAGGGTACAATGAGCAGTTCTTC. Translating it yields CASSIVNFRAGYNEQFF. The full variable domain, with the rest looked up from reference TRBV19 and TRBJ2-1, is DGGITQSPKYLFRKEGQNVTLSCEQNLNHDAMYWYRQDPGQGLRLIYYSQIVNDFQKGDIAEGYSVSREKKESFPLTVTSAQKNPTAFYLCASSIVNFRAGYNEQFFGPGTRLTVL.

This sequence joins TRBV4-1 and TRBJ2-2, with 8 bases matching TRBD1. V trimming: 6 bases; J trimming: 4 bases; junction bases outside the gene matches: 10. Germline CDR1 and CDR2: MGHRA and YSYEKL. The CDR3 runs to 16 residues. For the CDR3, the DNA is TGCGCCAGCAGGGGACAGGCCGTTACTTTCACCGGGGAGCTGTTTTTT. Its protein product is CASRGQAVTFTGELFF.

The rearrangement joins TRBV10-3 to TRBJ2-7; D is ambiguous. The CDR3 consists of 12 residues. Germline V gene data show CDR1 as ENHRY and CDR2 as SYGVKD. V was pared by 2 bases and J by 4 bases, with 6 bases between. The CDR3 reads CAISEREYEQYF. The CDR3 bases are TGTGCCATCAGTGAGAGGGAATACGAGCAGTACTTC.

The CDR3 loop reads CASSRGGADGELFF. The CDR3 DNA sequence: TGTGCTAGCTCCCGTGGGGGAGCGGACGGGGAGCTGTTTTTT. V and J are TRBV7-7 and TRBJ2-2; perhaps D is TRBD1 or TRBD2 (5 bases each). The CDR3 totals 14 residues. Looked up from germline, CDR1 is SSHAT and CDR2 is FNYEAQ (reference sequence).

The CDR3 here is CASSSGTDGNQPQHF. The CDR3 coding sequence is TGCGCCAGCAGCTCCGGGACAGACGGCAATCAGCCCCAGCATTTT. The chain combines TRBV5-1 with TRBJ1-5; 7 nucleotides align to TRBD1. CDR1 and CDR2 (germline): SGHRS, YFSETQ. V shed 3 bases, J shed 2 bases, and the junction held 5 bases outside the gene matches. The CDR3 has 15 amino acids.

This clone was recorded only once. Here the CDR3 reads CATSRGQFQPQHF. CDR3 nucleotides: TGTGCCACCAGCAGAGGACAGTTCCAGCCCCAGCATTTT. This rearrangement joins TRBV15 to TRBJ1-5; possibly TRBD1 for D (5 bases). Germline CDR1 reads LNHNV; CDR2 reads YYDKDF (reference sequence). CDR3 size: 13 residues. V was shortened by 1 base and J by 7 bases, with 8 bases between the two germline ends.

This chain connects TRBV6-5 to TRBJ1-5; TRBD1 matches at 11 bases. There are 13 residues in the CDR3. Trimming cost V 6 bases and J 7 bases; bases outside gene matches: 2. CDR1 MNHEY and CDR2 SVGAGI come from the germline V gene. CDR3 sequence reads: CASRGTGGQPQHF. The CDR3 DNA reads as TGTGCCAGCAGAGGGACAGGGGGACAGCCCCAGCATTTT.

This clone was observed a handful of times. The chain recombines TRBV3-1 (or the pseudogene TRBV3-2) with TRBJ1-5; 9 nucleotides align to TRBD1. The CDR3 length is 14 residues. Germline CDR1 LGHDT, CDR2 YNNKEL (reference sequence). V shed 6 bases, J shed 5 bases, and the junction held 5 bases outside the gene matches. The CDR3 here is CASSSRQGDQPQHF. The CDR3 nucleotides read TGTGCCAGCAGTTCTAGACAGGGGGATCAGCCCCAGCATTTT.

The chain carries TRBV5-5 and TRBJ2-5; TRBD1 agrees at 8 bases. This CDR3 contains 15 residues. Germline V gives CDR1 SGHKS, CDR2 YYEKEE (reference sequence). Trimming took 4 bases from V and 5 from J; bases not matched to a gene: 10. For the CDR3, the DNA is TGTGCCAGCAGCGGGGGACAGGTGTTTTTGGAGACCCAGTACTTC. Residues: CASSGGQVFLETQYF.

The chain carries TRBV19 and TRBJ1-2; D perhaps matches TRBD1 (6 bases). Trimming pared 3 bases from V and 7 bases from J, leaving 6 bases between. Germline V lookup: CDR1 LNHDA, CDR2 SQIVND (reference sequence). The CDR3 extends over 11 amino acids. CDR3 region: CASSIRGGYTF. CDR3 nucleotides: TGTGCCAGTAGTATCAGGGGTGGCTACACCTTC.

This clone appeared once. CDR3 bases: TGTGCCAGCAGTTTATTGCAGGGAGCGGGTAATGAAAAACTGTTTTTT. As protein: CASSLLQGAGNEKLFF. This sequence joins TRBV27 and TRBJ1-4, with a weak D call TRBD1 (5 bases). Germline values: CDR1 MNHEY, CDR2 SMNVEV (reference sequence). The CDR3 totals 16 residues. The V end was cut by 1 base, the J end by 4 bases, with 13 bases between.

Here the CDR3 reads CASSPDRGRSYGYTF. The CDR3 nucleotides are TGTGCCAGCAGCCCCGACAGGGGGCGCAGCTATGGCTACACCTTC. The gene calls are TRBV6-5 and TRBJ1-2, with TRBD1 identical over 10 bases. The ends lost 6 bases at V and 4 bases at J; junction bases unmatched: 8. The length of the CDR3 is 15 residues. CDR1 MNHEY and CDR2 SVGAGI come from the germline V gene.

Comments on this clone: Likely a read error: the CDR3 ends without its conserved phenylalanine or tryptophan. No DNA is shown, since the ends of the CDR3 on it are uncertain; the CDR3 is the one TCRdb lists. The V gene is TRBV2, the J gene TRBJ2-3; the table gives TRBD2 as D, unverified against the DNA. Germline V gene data show CDR1 as SNHLY and CDR2 as FYNNEI. Inclusive of both ends, the CDR3 amounts to 14 amino acids. CDR3 residues: CASSEIGLAGGIVL.

The V and J genes are TRBV19 and TRBJ2-2; either TRBD1 or TRBD2 may supply D (6 bases each). This CDR3 comprises 17 residues. From germline, CDR1 is LNHDA and CDR2 SQIVND (reference sequence). V gave up 1 base and J gave up 2 bases, with 14 bases separating them. The CDR3 DNA reads as TGTGCCAGTAGTATAGGTCCGGGGGCGTTAAACACCGGGGAGCTGTTTTTT. This translates into CASSIGPGALNTGELFF.

The J gene is TRBJ1-3, the V gene TRBV2; TRBD1 might be the D (5 bases). Germline V gene lookup returns CDR1 SNHLY and CDR2 FYNNEI. This CDR3 is built from 13 residues. V was clipped by 7 bases and J by 8 bases, with 15 bases between them. The CDR3 loop reads CASTFLLGDTIYF. The DNA for the CDR3 is TGTGCCAGCACCTTCCTGTTAGGGGACACCATATATTTT. Combining the CDR3 with reference TRBV2 and TRBJ1-3 gives the whole variable domain EPEVTQTPSHQVTQMGQEVILRCVPISNHLYFYWYRQILGQKVEFLVSFYNNEISEKSEIFDDQFSVERPDGSNFTLKIRSTKLEDSAMYFCASTFLLGDTIYFGEGSWLTVV.

The V and J genes are TRBV12-3 or TRBV12-4 and TRBJ1-6; TRBD1 aligns across 8 bases. Trimming cost V 5 bases and J 9 bases; bases outside gene matches: 3. The CDR3 is 13 amino acids. Here the CDR3 reads CASSLDRGSPLHF. The CDR3, as DNA: TGTGCCAGCAGTCTAGACAGGGGTTCACCCCTCCACTTT.

This clone showed up just once. Additional DNA sequences in this sample encode the identical CDR3. The chain combines TRBV28 with TRBJ2-3; no clear D gene. In germline, CDR1 is MDHEN, CDR2 SYDVKM. This CDR3 is 11 amino acids long. Trimming stripped 2 bases from V and 3 bases from J, with 0 bases between. CDR3 in DNA: TGTGCCAGCAGTTTAACAGATACGCAGTATTTT. The encoded protein is CASSLTDTQYF.

The V gene is TRBV7-9, the J gene TRBJ2-6; TRBD1 matches 7 bases. Germline V gene data show CDR1 as SEHNR and CDR2 as FQNEAQ (reference sequence). The CDR3 is made up of 18 amino acids. J gave up 1 base and V 3 bases, and 9 bases lay outside the gene matches. This chain's CDR3 is CASSLSTGTKSGANVLTF. DNA for the CDR3: TGTGCCAGCAGCTTGTCGACAGGGACGAAATCTGGGGCCAACGTCCTGACTTTC.